Described below is a single T cell receptor (beta chain) sequence and its context. As yet, its antigen is unknown. TCRdb keeps only in-frame clones here, not all; method: immunoSEQ multiplex PCR. This repertoire shows around 150,000 clones, nearly 90% found once; its top ten account for 10%. The CDR3 sequence is 14 residues long. V lost 1 base and J lost 1, with 7 bases in between. Germline CDR1 reads SGHAT; CDR2 reads FQNNGV. This entry is derived from a study of cytomegalovirus exposure and HLA in healthy donors. The donors belonged to the roughly 130-subject validation cohort, separate from the roughly 700-subject first cohort. Notes on the study in general: The study put under 200 TCR beta chains on its list as cytomegalovirus-associated. Reports showed the classifier diagnosing cytomegalovirus status with high specificity and sensitivity. Subsequent analysis showed first-cohort TCR clusters tending to co-occur in 120 validation repertoires.

The sequence derives from a woman under 30 in good health and CMV-seropositive. Sample: PBMCs. The rearrangement joins TRBV11-2 to TRBJ1-1; no clear D. This CDR3 reads CASSLGPGNTEAFF. The CDR3 DNA is TGTGCCAGCAGCTTAGGGCCAGGGAACACTGAAGCTTTCTTT.